This T cell receptor (beta chain) appears in the sequencing data of a study of read filtering for tumor transcriptome and immune sequencing. Trimming took off 0 bases at V and 2 bases at J, with 7 bases between the two ends. The V gene's germline CDR1 is SGHRS and CDR2 YFSETQ. The CDR3 runs 14 residues. This clonotype appeared a few times. This library used approximately 390 ng RNA and molecular barcoded adaptors spanning alpha/delta and beta/gamma chains. TCRdb re-called the reads with MiXCR, one entry per CDR3 protein. Of approximately 90,000 distinct CDR3 sequences in the sample, roughly 21% were seen once.

J is TRBJ2-3 and V is TRBV5-1; a weak D match, TRBD2 (6 bases). Sequenced sample: a population of CD138-negative cells sorted from bone marrow. The sequence was collected from a donor aged 40 or older with multiple myeloma. The CDR3 DNA follows: TGCGCCAGCAGCTTGGGCGGGACCACAGATACGCAGTATTTT. It specifies CASSLGGTTDTQYF.